Listed below are T cell receptor beta chains from one sample, sequenced in a study of T-cell reconstitution after alpha-beta-depleted transplantation in children. TCRdb ran MiXCR on the PCR reads and lists one entry per CDR3 protein. Counted here are around 530,000 distinct CDR3 sequences, approximately 32% occurring once; the ten biggest clones make up 2% to 3%. The input for sequencing was PBMCs from the stem cell graft donor, taken from the stem cell graft. All receptors derive from a human donor who donated a stem cell graft to a child with aplastic anemia. The CDR3 runs from the conserved cysteine through the conserved F or W. D genes are given only for firm matches. Clone sizes are given selectively: once, few, many, or a class where the clone is expanded.

j_gene: TRBJ2-2
d_gene: TRBD1
abundance: NA
v_gene: TRBV27
len: 16
CDR3nt: TGTGCCAGCGCATCCCAAGGGGGCGCACGCGTCGGCGAGCTGTTTTTT
CDR3aa: CASASQGGARVGELFF

j_gene: TRBJ1-1
d_gene: NA
abundance: few
v_gene: TRBV4-3
len: 15
CDR3nt: TGCGCCAGCAGCCACGACAGGAGAAAGGGCACTGAAGCTTTCTTT
CDR3aa: CASSHDRRKGTEAFF

j_gene: TRBJ1-1
d_gene: TRBD1
abundance: few
v_gene: TRBV20-1
len: 14
CDR3nt: TGCAGTGCTAGAGCGGGACAGGGAATCACTGAAGCTTTCTTT
CDR3aa: CSARAGQGITEAFF

j_gene: TRBJ2-2
d_gene: NA
abundance: NA
v_gene: TRBV27
len: 16
CDR3nt: TGTGCCAGCAGTCCGTGGACGGGCGGGAACACCGGGGAGCTGTTTTTT
CDR3aa: CASSPWTGGNTGELFF

j_gene: TRBJ1-1
d_gene: NA
abundance: few
v_gene: TRBV5-8
len: 12
CDR3nt: TGTGCCAGCAGCTTGGGAAGGAGACAAGCTTTCTTT
CDR3aa: CASSLGRRQAFF

j_gene: TRBJ1-2
d_gene: NA
abundance: NA
v_gene: TRBV7-2
len: 14
CDR3nt: TGTGCCAGCAGCCCCTGGCAGGGGCACTATGGCTACACCTTC
CDR3aa: CASSPWQGHYGYTF

j_gene: TRBJ2-1
d_gene: TRBD2
abundance: NA
v_gene: TRBV3-1
len: 14
CDR3nt: TGTGCCAGCAGCCAAGGCGGTAGCGGGAACGATCGGTTCTTC
CDR3aa: CASSQGGSGNDRFF

j_gene: TRBJ1-3
d_gene: TRBD1
abundance: NA
v_gene: TRBV29-1
len: 14
CDR3nt: TGCAGCGTTGGATCCGGGACAGCTGGAAACACCATATATTTT
CDR3aa: CSVGSGTAGNTIYF

j_gene: TRBJ2-1
d_gene: TRBD2
abundance: few
v_gene: TRBV5-1
len: 15
CDR3nt: TGCGCCAGCAGCCGCGGGAGTGGGGGTTACAATGAGCAGTTCTTC
CDR3aa: CASSRGSGGYNEQFF

j_gene: TRBJ1-5
d_gene: TRBD1
abundance: NA
v_gene: TRBV29-1
len: 13
CDR3nt: TGCAGCGTTGCAGACAGGGGTGGCGAGCCCCAGCATTTT
CDR3aa: CSVADRGGEPQHF

j_gene: TRBJ1-5
d_gene: TRBD1
abundance: NA
v_gene: TRBV15
len: 16
CDR3nt: TGTGCCACCAGCAGAGAATCAGGGGGAGATAATCAGCCCCAGCATTTT
CDR3aa: CATSRESGGDNQPQHF

j_gene: TRBJ2-3
d_gene: TRBD2
abundance: NA
v_gene: TRBV11-3
len: 16
CDR3nt: TGTGCCAGCAGCCCGTCGGGACTAGCGAGCACAGATACGCAGTATTTT
CDR3aa: CASSPSGLASTDTQYF

j_gene: TRBJ2-7
d_gene: NA
abundance: few
v_gene: TRBV15
len: 16
CDR3nt: TGTGCCACCAGCAGGTCTTTTGGGTCTACAAACTACGAGCAGTACTTC
CDR3aa: CATSRSFGSTNYEQYF

j_gene: TRBJ2-7
d_gene: TRBD1
abundance: NA
v_gene: TRBV29-1
len: 13
CDR3nt: TGCAGCGTTGCTACAGGGGCCTTTTACGAGCAGTACTTC
CDR3aa: CSVATGAFYEQYF

j_gene: TRBJ2-1
d_gene: NA
abundance: once
v_gene: TRBV12-1
len: 16
CDR3nt: TGTGCCAGCAGCTTTAAGCGCCCCCTACCCGGGAATGAGCAGTTCTTC
CDR3aa: CASSFKRPLPGNEQFF

j_gene: TRBJ2-1
d_gene: NA
abundance: few
v_gene: TRBV6-2/TRBV6-3
len: 13
CDR3nt: TGTGCCAGCCTTCATTCCAGTCACAATGAGCAGTTCTTC
CDR3aa: CASLHSSHNEQFF

j_gene: TRBJ2-7
d_gene: NA
abundance: NA
v_gene: TRBV20-1
len: 14
CDR3nt: TGCAGTGCGCCACGGGAGCTAAGCTCCTACGAGCAGTACTTC
CDR3aa: CSAPRELSSYEQYF

j_gene: TRBJ2-3
d_gene: NA
abundance: NA
v_gene: TRBV6-5
len: 15
CDR3nt: TGTGCCAGCAGTTACAACCCGGGGTTGGTAGATACGCAGTATTTT
CDR3aa: CASSYNPGLVDTQYF

j_gene: TRBJ2-7
d_gene: TRBD2
abundance: few
v_gene: TRBV7-2
len: 16
CDR3nt: TGTGCCAGCAGCTTCGGACTAGCGGGAGTCTCCTACGAGCAGTACTTC
CDR3aa: CASSFGLAGVSYEQYF

j_gene: TRBJ1-5
d_gene: NA
abundance: few
v_gene: TRBV7-9
len: 18
CDR3nt: TGTGCCAGCAGCCTCCCACCCTCGGGCGGCTATAGCAATCAGCCCCAGCATTTT
CDR3aa: CASSLPPSGGYSNQPQHF

j_gene: TRBJ1-4
d_gene: NA
abundance: few
v_gene: TRBV20-1
len: 13
CDR3nt: TGCAGTGCTAGCCGGACAATTAATGAAAAGCTGTTTTTT
CDR3aa: CSASRTINEKLFF

j_gene: TRBJ2-5
d_gene: NA
abundance: NA
v_gene: TRBV7-8
len: 14
CDR3nt: TGTGCCAGCACCCTGGGGGGGGCTGGGGAGACCCAGTACTTC
CDR3aa: CASTLGGAGETQYF

j_gene: TRBJ2-1
d_gene: NA
abundance: few
v_gene: TRBV20-1
len: 10
CDR3nt: TGCAGTGCCAGCGACCGGGAGCAGTTCTTC
CDR3aa: CSASDREQFF

j_gene: TRBJ2-1
d_gene: TRBD2
abundance: NA
v_gene: TRBV15
len: 18
CDR3nt: TGTGCCACCAGCACCGGAGGCCTAGCGGGTGTCTCCTACAATGAGCAGTTCTTC
CDR3aa: CATSTGGLAGVSYNEQFF

j_gene: TRBJ1-2
d_gene: TRBD1
abundance: NA
v_gene: TRBV20-1
len: 16
CDR3nt: TGCAGTGCCCCAACCGGCATTGGACAGGGGGGATATGGCTACACCTTC
CDR3aa: CSAPTGIGQGGYGYTF

j_gene: TRBJ1-5
d_gene: NA
abundance: NA
v_gene: TRBV6-2/TRBV6-3
len: 15
CDR3nt: TGTGCCAGCAGTTACCCAGGGGCCACCAATCAGCCCCAGCATTTT
CDR3aa: CASSYPGATNQPQHF

j_gene: TRBJ2-5
d_gene: NA
abundance: few
v_gene: TRBV7-2
len: 15
CDR3nt: TGTGCCAGCAGCTTAGCGGCCAGCGCCTCAGAGACCCAGTACTTC
CDR3aa: CASSLAASASETQYF

j_gene: TRBJ2-4
d_gene: TRBD1
abundance: few
v_gene: TRBV12-3/TRBV12-4
len: 15
CDR3nt: TGTGCCAGCAGTTTCGAGACAGGGGGCAAAAACATTCAGTACTTC
CDR3aa: CASSFETGGKNIQYF

j_gene: TRBJ2-3
d_gene: NA
abundance: NA
v_gene: TRBV20-1
len: 17
CDR3nt: TGCAGTGCTCCCCGGAGGGGCAGGGGGAAAGGAACAGATACGCAGTATTTT
CDR3aa: CSAPRRGRGKGTDTQYF

j_gene: TRBJ1-2
d_gene: TRBD1
abundance: NA
v_gene: TRBV9
len: 17
CDR3nt: TGTGCCAGCAGCGACTTCGGACAGGGGTCTCTTTATGGCGGCTACACCTTC
CDR3aa: CASSDFGQGSLYGGYTF

j_gene: TRBJ1-5
d_gene: TRBD1
abundance: few
v_gene: TRBV10-2
len: 15
CDR3nt: TGCGCCAGCAGTGAGTGGGGACAGGGGGCACAGCCCCAGCATTTT
CDR3aa: CASSEWGQGAQPQHF

j_gene: TRBJ1-4
d_gene: NA
abundance: few
v_gene: TRBV20-1
len: 14
CDR3nt: TGCAGTGCTAGAGAGCCTCTTGCAGGTGAAAAACTGTTTTTT
CDR3aa: CSAREPLAGEKLFF